Listed here are 29 T cell receptor beta chains from one sample, sequenced in a study of cytomegalovirus exposure and HLA in healthy donors. The PCR contained 60 Vbeta and 13 Jbeta primers. Repertoires were generated with immunoSEQ multiplex PCR, while TCRdb's copy carries only in-frame clones and drops some. Recorded here are around 36,000 clones; the top ten clones represent over 3%. The sequenced material came from PBMCs. The receptors shown here come from a woman in her twenties or thirties in good health and CMV-seropositive.

V and J are TRBV18 and TRBJ2-7; no reliable D call. With 5 bases removed from V and 6 bases from J, the gap between germline ends came to 8 bases. Germline-derived CDR1 and CDR2 are KGHSH and LQKENI. The CDR3 length is 11 residues. The CDR3 coding sequence is TGTGCCAGCTCATATCGGAGCGAGCAGTACTTC. Amino acids: CASSYRSEQYF.

The chain couples TRBV5-1 to TRBJ1-4; TRBD1 agrees at 7 bases. V was pared by 0 bases and J by 5 bases, with 4 bases of the junction left unmatched. Per the germline V gene, CDR1 is SGHRS and CDR2 is YFSETQ. CDR3 size: 15 residues. The CDR3, as DNA: TGCGCCAGCAGCTTGGCCGGGACAGAGAATGAAAAACTGTTTTTT. Translation: CASSLAGTENEKLFF.

V is TRBV25-1 and J is TRBJ1-1; 8 bases align to TRBD1. With 7 bases clipped from V and 4 bases from J, the junction kept 5 bases outside the gene matches. Germline V lookup: CDR1 MGHDK, CDR2 SYGVNS. This CDR3 has 13 amino acids. The CDR3 is CASTQTGGTEAFF. The CDR3 coding sequence is TGTGCCAGCACCCAAACAGGGGGCACTGAAGCTTTCTTT. Variable domain in full (rest from reference TRBV25-1 and TRBJ1-1): EADIYQTPRYLVIGTGKKITLECSQTMGHDKMYWYQQDPGMELHLIHYSYGVNSTEKGDLSSESTVSRIRTEHFPLTLESARPSHTSQYLCASTQTGGTEAFFGQGTRLTVV.

The rearrangement uses TRBV27 and TRBJ2-7; perhaps TRBD2 as D (6 bases). The ends were cut back, 2 bases at V and 0 bases at J, with 11 bases in the middle. Looked up from germline, CDR1 is MNHEY and CDR2 is SMNVEV (reference sequence). There are 15 residues in the CDR3. The CDR3, as DNA: TGTGCCAGCAGTTTACGGCTGGGGGGCTCCTACGAGCAGTACTTC. Translating it yields CASSLRLGGSYEQYF.

This chain links TRBV20-1 with TRBJ1-4; D is unclear. The CDR3 is 11 residues long. Trimming removed 6 bases at V and 7 bases at J, with 9 bases between. Germline CDR1 and CDR2: DFQATT and SNEGSKA (reference sequence). CDR3 coding DNA: TGCAGTGCCGATCGGGGTGAAAAACTGTTTTTT. Protein sequence: CSADRGEKLFF.

The J gene is TRBJ2-7, the V gene TRBV28; D may be TRBD1 (6 bases). CDR1 MDHEN and CDR2 SYDVKM come from the germline V gene. V was cut by 1 base and J by 9 bases, with 16 bases left in between. The CDR3 has 14 amino acids. The CDR3 sequence: CASSLSPGARGQYF. The CDR3 nucleotides are TGTGCCAGCAGTTTATCTCCAGGGGCTAGGGGGCAGTACTTC.

The CDR3 DNA reads as TGTGCCAGCAGTTCGGGGGGGGCAATTAATTCACCCCTCCACTTT. The encoded protein is CASSSGGAINSPLHF. This chain uses TRBV27 with TRBJ1-6, with D tentatively TRBD1 (6 bases). CDR1 is MNHEY and CDR2 is SMNVEV in the germline V gene (reference sequence). Between the trimmed V and J ends, which lost 4 bases and 6 bases, there was a span of 13 bases. CDR3 length: 15 amino acids.

The V call is TRBV5-5, the J call TRBJ1-2; D perhaps matches TRBD1 (6 bases). V was cut by 3 bases and J by 12 bases, with 15 bases left in between. CDR1 SGHKS and CDR2 YYEKEE come from the germline V gene (reference sequence). The CDR3 is 12 residues long. The CDR3 here is CASSSPRQANTF. CDR3 nucleotides: TGTGCCAGCAGCTCCCCGAGACAGGCGAACACCTTC. Drawing the rest from reference TRBV5-5 and TRBJ1-2, the complete variable domain is DAGVTQSPTHLIKTRGQQVTLRCSPISGHKSVSWYQQVLGQGPQFIFQYYEKEERGRGNFPDRFSARQFPNYSSELNVNALLLGDSALYLCASSSPRQANTFGSGTRLTVV.

V usage is TRBV9 and J usage is TRBJ2-7, with D perhaps matching TRBD2 (5 bases). V lost 3 bases and J 10 bases, leaving 26 bases between the germline ends. This CDR3 has 16 amino acids. Per germline, CDR1 SGDLS and CDR2 YYNGEE. Here the CDR3 DNA reads TGTGCCAGCAGCGGTGGGAGAGCCCCCTTTGCGAGCGCCCAGTACTTC. This translates into CASSGGRAPFASAQYF.

V is TRBV5-1 and J is TRBJ2-1; 7 bases are a match to TRBD1. The CDR3 runs to 13 residues. V was pared by 3 bases and J by 6 bases, with 3 bases of the junction left unmatched. The germline V gene has CDR1 SGHRS and CDR2 YFSETQ. The DNA for the CDR3 is TGCGCCAGCAGCTCCGGACAGGCCAATGAGCAGTTCTTC. Translating gives CASSSGQANEQFF.

The genes are TRBV25-1 and TRBJ1-4; D uncertain. The V gene lost 3 bases and the J gene lost 0 bases, with 5 bases spanning the gap. Per germline, CDR1 MGHDK and CDR2 SYGVNS. The CDR3 runs 14 residues. CDR3 nucleotides: TGTGCCAGCAGTGAGGCCACAACTAATGAAAAACTGTTTTTT. It translates to CASSEATTNEKLFF.

The chain carries TRBV7-8 and TRBJ1-2; D remains ambiguous. The germline gives CDR1 SGHVS, CDR2 FQNEAQ. Between the trimmed V and J ends, which lost 0 bases and 6 bases, there was a span of 14 bases. The CDR3 is 15 residues long. CDR3 DNA sequence: TGTGCCAGCAGCTTAGCTGCCTCTGGAGGCGATGGCTACACCTTC. Protein sequence: CASSLAASGGDGYTF.

This clone is deemed medium-sized by its frequency. The genes are TRBV4-2 and TRBJ2-1; the match to TRBD2 covers 10 bases. Looked up from germline, CDR1 is LGHNA and CDR2 is YNFKEQ. The CDR3 length is 16 residues. After removal of 4 bases from V and 4 bases from J, the junction contained 7 bases not matched to a gene. CDR3 sequence (DNA): TGTGCCAGCAGCCCCAATCCTAGCGGGGGTTACAATGAGCAGTTCTTC. Protein: CASSPNPSGGYNEQFF.

The chain combines TRBV29-1 with TRBJ1-1; the match to TRBD1 covers 9 bases. Germline values: CDR1 SQVTM, CDR2 ANQGSEA. The CDR3 has 13 residues. V shed 5 bases and J 10 bases; nucleotides not matched to a gene: 11. CDR3: CSVSRGQGGGAFF. In DNA, the CDR3 is TGCAGCGTTTCCCGGGGACAGGGAGGGGGAGCTTTCTTT.

The gene calls are TRBV2 and TRBJ2-3; 9 bases are shared with TRBD2. This CDR3 region has 14 residues. Germline V gene lookup returns CDR1 SNHLY and CDR2 FYNNEI. V was clipped by 7 bases and J by 2 bases; unmatched bases: 4. Here the CDR3 reads CASNAGGTTDTQYF. The CDR3 region has the DNA TGTGCCAGCAATGCGGGGGGGACCACAGATACGCAGTATTTT.

The chain is built from TRBV9 and TRBJ1-2, with 9 bases fitting TRBD1. The V gene's germline CDR1 is SGDLS and CDR2 YYNGEE. The V segment lost 0 bases and the J segment 5 bases; nucleotides outside the gene matches: 5. The CDR3 covers 15 residues. CDR3 coding DNA: TGTGCCAGCAGCGTAGCTACGACAGGGGGTTATGGCTACACCTTC. Residues: CASSVATTGGYGYTF.

V is TRBV28 and J is TRBJ1-3, with TRBD1 identical over 9 bases. V shed 6 bases, J shed 5 bases, and the junction held 14 bases outside the gene matches. Germline assignment: CDR1 MDHEN and CDR2 SYDVKM. CDR3 length equals 17 residues. The CDR3 loop is CASSGTGILSFRNTIYF. CDR3 nucleotides: TGTGCCAGCAGCGGGACAGGGATTTTAAGTTTTAGAAACACCATATATTTT.

V and J are TRBV11-2 and TRBJ2-2; a weak D match, TRBD2 (6 bases). Trimming took off 5 bases at V and 0 bases at J, with 10 bases between the two ends. The CDR3 contains 15 residues. The germline V gene has CDR1 SGHAT and CDR2 FQNNGV. In DNA form, the CDR3 reads TGTGCCAGCAGCCAAAGGAGGGCGAACACCGGGGAGCTGTTTTTT. Its translation is CASSQRRANTGELFF.

A word on this clone: This CDR3 is also generated by other DNA sequences in the sample. The chain uses TRBV29-1 and TRBJ2-5, with TRBD1 identical over 10 bases. CDR3 length: 17 residues. Germline lookup yields CDR1 SQVTM and CDR2 ANQGSEA. V gave up 7 bases and J gave up 4 bases; unmatched junction bases: 18. The CDR3 region is CSARKGQGRFRGETQYF. The CDR3 DNA follows: TGCAGCGCAAGAAAGGGACAGGGGCGTTTTCGGGGAGAGACCCAGTACTTC.

This rearrangement joins TRBV5-1 to TRBJ1-1, with D maybe TRBD1 (5 bases). The CDR3 sequence is 14 residues long. V was cut by 2 bases and J by 11 bases, with 19 bases left in between. Germline lookup yields CDR1 SGHRS and CDR2 YFSETQ. In DNA form, the CDR3 reads TGCGCCAGCAGCTTAAGGGGCTCTATAGACGATGCTTTCTTT. Protein product: CASSLRGSIDDAFF.

The chain carries TRBV30 and TRBJ2-3, with 7 bases matching TRBD2. Unmatched junction bases numbered 1, after V lost 2 bases and J lost 2 bases. This CDR3 spans 13 amino acids. The germline gives CDR1 GTSNPN, CDR2 SVGIG (reference sequence). CDR3 nucleotides: TGTGCCTGGAGTAGCGGGGCCACAGATACGCAGTATTTT. Amino acids: CAWSSGATDTQYF.

The genes are TRBV7-8 and TRBJ2-3; D may be TRBD2 (6 bases). Trimming removed 3 bases at V and 3 bases at J, with 7 bases between. The germline CDR1 and CDR2 sequences are SGHVS and FQNEAQ. This CDR3 is 13 amino acids long. This chain's CDR3 is CASSFRGTDTQYF. The CDR3 DNA follows: TGTGCCAGCAGCTTCCGGGGGACAGATACGCAGTATTTT. Filled out from reference TRBV7-8 and TRBJ2-3, the complete variable domain reads GAGVSQSPRYKVAKRGQDVALRCDPISGHVSLFWYQQALGQGPEFLTYFQNEAQLDKSGLPSDRFFAERPEGSVSTLKIQRTQQEDSAVYLCASSFRGTDTQYFGPGTRLTVL.

CDR3 coding DNA: TGTGCCAGCAGCCCCCCGGCAGGGGTGGTTAATGAAAAACTGTTTTTT. Amino acid sequence: CASSPPAGVVNEKLFF. The chain carries TRBV25-1 and TRBJ1-4, with D perhaps TRBD1 (6 bases). CDR1 and CDR2 (germline): MGHDK, SYGVNS. V lost 6 bases and J lost 4, with 18 bases in between. The CDR3 length is 16 residues.

The chain joins TRBV2 to TRBJ1-6; D may be TRBD1 (6 bases). The germline V gene has CDR1 SNHLY and CDR2 FYNNEI. CDR3 size: 14 residues. The V gene lost 5 bases and the J gene lost 7 bases, with 12 bases spanning the gap. CDR3 bases: TGTGCCAGCAGTATACAGGGACCGAATTCACCCCTCCACTTT. It codes for CASSIQGPNSPLHF.

The chain carries TRBV6-1 and TRBJ1-1, with 7 nucleotides matching TRBD1. This CDR3 region has 12 residues. With 11 bases clipped from V and 1 base from J, the junction kept 4 bases outside the gene matches. Germline values: CDR1 MNHNS, CDR2 SASEGT. Here the CDR3 DNA reads TGTGCCGGCTGGGACAGGAACACTGAAGCTTTCTTT. Translated, it gives CAGWDRNTEAFF.

The V gene is TRBV28, the J gene TRBJ1-2; tentative D call: TRBD1 (6 bases). The germline gives CDR1 MDHEN, CDR2 SYDVKM. The V end lost 3 bases, the J end lost 4 bases, and 15 bases lay between the germline ends. The CDR3 length is 15 residues. The CDR3 protein is CASSLTPTGFYGYTF. The CDR3 DNA sequence: TGTGCCAGCAGTTTGACCCCGACAGGTTTCTATGGCTACACCTTC.

The rearrangement links TRBV5-6 to TRBJ2-2, with 7 bases identical to TRBD1. After removal of 2 bases from V and 1 base from J, the junction contained 5 bases not matched to a gene. The CDR3 runs 16 residues. Germline V CDR1 and CDR2: SGHDT, YYEEEE. The CDR3 region is CASSLLGQQNTGELFF. Here the CDR3 DNA reads TGTGCCAGCAGCTTATTGGGACAGCAGAACACCGGGGAGCTGTTTTTT.

CDR3 DNA: TGTGCCAGCAGTTTAAGGGGAGGCACTGAAGCTTTCTTT. Protein product: CASSLRGGTEAFF. This chain connects TRBV27 to TRBJ1-1; TRBD1 is a possible D gene (5 bases). Germline CDR1 reads MNHEY; CDR2 reads SMNVEV (reference sequence). The V gene lost 2 bases and the J gene lost 4 bases, with 8 bases spanning the gap. CDR3 size: 13 residues.

This chain connects TRBV19 to TRBJ2-7; 9 bases align to TRBD1. V was clipped by 6 bases and J by 6 bases; unmatched bases: 12. Germline CDR1 LNHDA, CDR2 SQIVND (reference sequence). This CDR3 region has 15 residues. In DNA form, the CDR3 reads TGTGCCAGTAGATCCGCGGGACAGGGACTCTTCGAGCAGTACTTC. It codes for CASRSAGQGLFEQYF. The whole variable domain, filled in from reference TRBV19 and TRBJ2-7, reads DGGITQSPKYLFRKEGQNVTLSCEQNLNHDAMYWYRQDPGQGLRLIYYSQIVNDFQKGDIAEGYSVSREKKESFPLTVTSAQKNPTAFYLCASRSAGQGLFEQYFGPGTRLTVT.